This T cell receptor (beta chain) came from a study of shared clonotypes between healthy human individuals. Germline CDR1 and CDR2: SGHNT and YYREEE (reference sequence). Trimming left V 0 bases short and J 4 bases short, with 4 bases between. The CDR3 length is 12 residues. A word on this clone: Its antigen is undetermined.

Ten immunoSEQ deep assay plates were used to sequence the DNA of unsorted PBMCs. In the original workflow: ImmunoSEQ output lacked quality scores and full-length reads, limiting matched filtering. Here immunoSEQ multiplex PCR was the method, and the copy in TCRdb shows in-frame clones only, minus some. V, J and clone size are those of that table, while D and trimming were read from the DNA. The sample lists some 470,000 clones, 76% seen once, with 13% in the top ten. Findings and limits, study-wide: What limited the represented genetic and exposure-history diversity was the small number of donors.

Sequenced: PBMCs. The receptor's source is a middle-aged woman in good health. Some clones in this sample may be carry-over from other donors' samples. This rearrangement joins TRBV5-4 to TRBJ1-2; D unresolved. The CDR3 loop reads CASSLDSYGYTF. CDR3 DNA: TGTGCCAGCAGCTTGGACAGCTATGGCTACACCTTC.